These 26 T cell receptor beta chains were all obtained from the same sample, sequenced in a study of shared clonotypes between healthy human individuals. Some clones are missing from TCRdb's copy, which holds only in-frame ones; the method was immunoSEQ multiplex PCR. Here the sample spans hundreds of thousands of clones, around 80% being singletons. Sequencing used PBMCs. The receptors derive from a woman between 35 and 50 years old in good health. Some clones in this sample may be carry-over from other donors' samples.

The rearrangement uses TRBV6-1 and TRBJ2-7; 10 bases are shared with TRBD1. Germline CDR1 and CDR2: MNHNS and SASEGT. With V trimmed by 6 bases and J by 7 bases, 9 bases remained unmatched. The CDR3 sequence is 14 residues long. The CDR3, as DNA: TGTGCCAGCAGAAAGGACAGGGGGTCGGGGGAGCAGTACTTC. Protein product: CASRKDRGSGEQYF.

Comments on this clone: A far more abundant clone sits one base away, making this likely a read error. The missing conserved phenylalanine or tryptophan at the end of this CDR3 makes a read error likely. The chain combines TRBV2 with TRBJ1-5; no definite D call. CDR3 size: 15 residues. CDR1 and CDR2 (germline): SNHLY, FYNNEI. Trimming left V 1 base short and J 0 bases short, with 7 bases between. The CDR3 here is CASSEGGFSNQPQHL. In DNA, the CDR3 is TGTGCCAGCAGTGAAGGGGGATTTAGCAATCAGCCCCAGCATCTT.

The chain links TRBV5-4 to TRBJ2-7; TRBD2 agrees at 7 bases. The CDR3 spans 16 residues. Germline CDR1 and CDR2: SGHNT and YYREEE (reference sequence). The J segment lost 0 bases and the V segment lost 0 bases, leaving 6 bases of the junction unmatched. CDR3 amino acids: CASSLGSGGSSYEQYF. The CDR3 DNA sequence: TGTGCCAGCAGCTTGGGATCCGGCGGGAGCTCCTACGAGCAGTACTTC.

The chain recombines TRBV2 with TRBJ2-3, with 13 positions matching TRBD2. Trimming took 4 bases from V and 4 from J; bases not matched to a gene: 8. Per the germline V gene, CDR1 is SNHLY and CDR2 is FYNNEI. CDR3 length: 17 residues. As DNA, the CDR3 is TGTGCCAGCAGTGGGACTAGCGGGAGCGTTGGTGCAGATACGCAGTATTTT. This codes for CASSGTSGSVGADTQYF.

The table lists this clone with a count of one. The chain has TRBV29-1 and TRBJ2-7; 8 positions match TRBD2. Per germline, CDR1 SQVTM and CDR2 ANQGSEA. There are 15 residues in the CDR3. Losses at the gene ends were 1 base for V and 5 bases for J; bases not matched to a gene: 10. This CDR3 reads CSVEGTTSGRNEQYF. The CDR3 DNA sequence: TGCAGCGTTGAAGGAACCACGAGCGGGAGAAACGAGCAGTACTTC.

The CDR3 sequence is CASSLRGALQETQYF. The CDR3 DNA follows: TGTGCCAGCAGTTTAAGGGGGGCCTTACAAGAGACCCAGTACTTC. The rearrangement links TRBV27 to TRBJ2-5; D might be TRBD1 or TRBD2, each matching 6 bases. Germline values: CDR1 MNHEY, CDR2 SMNVEV (reference sequence). The CDR3 covers 15 residues. V lost 2 bases and J lost 2, with 12 bases in between.

Only one count was recorded for this clone. The chain has TRBV5-6 and TRBJ1-3; 7 bases fit TRBD1. The CDR3 covers 16 residues. Looked up from germline, CDR1 is SGHDT and CDR2 is YYEEEE. With V trimmed by 2 bases and J by 2 bases, 7 bases remained unmatched. The CDR3 region has the DNA TGTGCCAGCAGCTTATGGCGCAGGGGGACTGGAAACACCATATATTTT. Its protein product is CASSLWRRGTGNTIYF.

The rearrangement uses TRBV19 and TRBJ1-1; D uncertain. Trimming shortened V by 3 bases and J by 0 bases, and 11 bases separated the two germline ends. Germline CDR1 is LNHDA and CDR2 is SQIVND (reference sequence). The CDR3 runs to 15 residues. The CDR3 protein is CASSILKPLNTEAFF. Here the CDR3 DNA reads TGTGCCAGTAGTATTTTGAAGCCCTTGAACACTGAAGCTTTCTTT.

As for this clone: The same CDR3 can be traced to other DNA sequences in this sample. This rearrangement joins TRBV4-2 to TRBJ2-5; D gene uncertain. In germline, CDR1 is LGHNA, CDR2 YNFKEQ. CDR3 length: 12 amino acids. V lost 0 bases to trimming and J lost 5 bases, with 4 bases between them. The CDR3 sequence is CASSQDRETQYF. In nucleotides, the CDR3 is TGTGCCAGCAGCCAAGATAGGGAGACCCAGTACTTC.

As for this clone: Other nucleotide sequences from this sample produce the same CDR3. V gene TRBV2 combines with J gene TRBJ2-1, with D uncertain. CDR1 and CDR2 (germline): SNHLY, FYNNEI. V was shortened by 4 bases and J by 2 bases, with 6 bases between the two germline ends. CDR3 size: 13 residues. The CDR3 sequence is CASSVGPYNEQFF. In DNA form, the CDR3 reads TGTGCCAGCAGTGTAGGACCCTACAATGAGCAGTTCTTC.

This chain joins TRBV7-6 and TRBJ1-2; D gene ambiguous. V was trimmed by 1 base and J by 8 bases, leaving 17 bases between them. CDR1 and CDR2 from the germline V gene are SGHVS and FNYEAQ. The CDR3 covers 15 residues. The CDR3 nucleotides are TGTGCCAGCAGCTTAGGGAGGCCAGGCGTCGGCGGCTACACCTTC. Residues: CASSLGRPGVGGYTF.

The chain combines TRBV5-1 with TRBJ2-7; a weak D match, TRBD2 (6 bases). Trimming took 4 bases from V and 1 from J, leaving 9 bases between them. Germline V gene lookup returns CDR1 SGHRS and CDR2 YFSETQ. The CDR3 spans 13 residues. The DNA for the CDR3 is TGCGCCAGCAGCCGGGCGGGATCCTACGAGCAGTACTTC. Translating it yields CASSRAGSYEQYF.

In regard to this clone: Given a much more abundant clone one base away, this may be a read error. This CDR3 is also generated by other DNA sequences in the sample. V and J are TRBV6-6 and TRBJ1-1, with D perhaps TRBD1 (6 bases). The CDR3 length is 14 residues. The V gene's germline CDR1 is MNHNY and CDR2 SVGAGI (reference sequence). V was shortened by 6 bases and J by 1 base, with 12 bases between the two germline ends. Here the CDR3 reads CASRPGTRNTEAFF. In nucleotides, the CDR3 is TGTGCCAGCAGACCCGGGACAAGGAACACTGAAGCTTTCTTT.

This chain links TRBV7-9 with TRBJ2-2; 12 bases match TRBD1. The CDR3 is 16 residues long. The ends lost 5 bases at V and 3 bases at J; junction bases unmatched: 4. From germline, CDR1 is SEHNR and CDR2 FQNEAQ (reference sequence). Written as DNA, the CDR3 is TGTGCCAGCAGCCCCGGGACAGGGGGCGACACCGGGGAGCTGTTTTTT. The encoded protein is CASSPGTGGDTGELFF.

As to this clone: This probably arose from a read error, given a far larger clone one base away. The chain employs TRBV29-1 and TRBJ2-7, with 8 bases lining up with TRBD1. J lost 8 bases, V lost 7 bases, and 10 bases had no gene match. The CDR3 has 12 amino acids. Germline-derived CDR1 and CDR2 are SQVTM and ANQGSEA. The CDR3 DNA reads as TGCAGCGGGGGGACAGGCGAACTCAAGCAGTACTTC. It is translated as CSGGTGELKQYF.

The rearrangement uses TRBV4-2 and TRBJ1-1, with TRBD1 matching over 8 bases. The CDR3 extends over 12 amino acids. V lost 4 bases, J lost 9 bases, and 4 bases stayed unmatched. CDR1 and CDR2 from the germline V gene are LGHNA and YNFKEQ. The CDR3 here is CASSLGQGKAFF. CDR3 DNA sequence: TGTGCCAGCAGCCTCGGACAGGGTAAAGCTTTCTTT.

The V call is TRBV5-6, the J call TRBJ1-1; the D is unclear. Deletions cut 4 bases from V and 0 bases from J, with 7 bases between. The germline V gene has CDR1 SGHDT and CDR2 YYEEEE. The CDR3 length is 13 residues. The CDR3, as DNA: TGTGCCAGCAGCGCCATATTGAACACTGAAGCTTTCTTT. Translating gives CASSAILNTEAFF.

This chain links TRBV5-6 with TRBJ1-5; no reliable D call. Germline V gene sequence: CDR1 SGHDT, CDR2 YYEEEE. The germline V and J ends were trimmed by 4 bases and 0 bases, with 11 bases remaining between them. The length of the CDR3 is 15 residues. CDR3 amino acids: CASSRTEYSNQPQHF. Here the CDR3 DNA reads TGTGCCAGCAGCCGGACCGAGTATAGCAATCAGCCCCAGCATTTT.

The rearrangement uses TRBV7-2 and TRBJ1-4; TRBD1 agrees at 8 bases. Germline loops: CDR1 SGHTA, CDR2 FQGNSA. The CDR3 runs to 17 residues. V gave up 1 base and J gave up 4 bases; unmatched junction bases: 8. The chain's CDR3 is CASSLDTWTGRNEKLFF. Here the CDR3 DNA reads TGTGCCAGCAGCTTAGACACCTGGACAGGGCGTAATGAAAAACTGTTTTTT.

The chain uses TRBV2 and TRBJ1-5, with a tentative D call TRBD1 (6 bases). The CDR3 runs to 16 residues. Germline CDR1 reads SNHLY; CDR2 reads FYNNEI. V was cut by 3 bases and J by 0 bases, with 12 bases left in between. Written as DNA, the CDR3 is TGTGCCAGCAGTGATGATGGGGGCTATAGCAATCAGCCCCAGCATTTT. Its protein product is CASSDDGGYSNQPQHF.

Concerning this clone: A read error may explain this, as a much larger clone is one base away. This chain connects TRBV30 to TRBJ1-1; TRBD1 aligns across 9 bases. Germline V gene data show CDR1 as GTSNPN and CDR2 as SVGIG (reference sequence). The CDR3 runs 13 residues. CDR3: CTRNAQGASEAFF. The DNA of the CDR3 is TGTACCCGAAACGCACAGGGGGCGTCTGAAGCTTTCTTT.

This clone was seen more than once but under ten times. The V call is TRBV19, the J call TRBJ1-5, with 8 bases that match TRBD1. Germline V gene sequence: CDR1 LNHDA, CDR2 SQIVND (reference sequence). Trimming at V came to 7 bases and at J to 6 bases, leaving 8 bases not matched to a gene. This CDR3 region has 14 residues. The CDR3 loop is CASKGQELGQPQHF. As DNA, the CDR3 is TGTGCCAGTAAGGGACAGGAACTGGGTCAGCCCCAGCATTTT.

The chain is built from TRBV19 and TRBJ1-2; no definite D call. V lost 8 bases and J 4 bases, leaving 14 bases between the germline ends. Germline-derived CDR1 and CDR2 are LNHDA and SQIVND (reference sequence). The CDR3 length is 13 residues. This CDR3 reads CASRTPRAYGYTF. CDR3 nucleotide sequence: TGTGCCAGTCGCACCCCCCGGGCCTATGGCTACACCTTC.

This chain connects TRBV4-2 to TRBJ2-3; D is ambiguous. Germline loops: CDR1 LGHNA, CDR2 YNFKEQ. CDR3 size: 15 residues. V was shortened by 0 bases and J by 3 bases, with 10 bases between the two germline ends. The CDR3 here is CASSQEFVQTDTQYF. The CDR3, as DNA: TGTGCCAGCAGCCAAGAATTCGTCCAAACAGATACGCAGTATTTT.

In this sample, this clone turned up many times. The rearrangement uses TRBV7-9 and TRBJ2-7; 7 nucleotides line up with TRBD1. V gave up 7 bases and J gave up 1 base; unmatched junction bases: 13. The CDR3 has 16 residues. Germline V gives CDR1 SEHNR, CDR2 FQNEAQ (reference sequence). This chain's CDR3 is CASTDRAGGGSYEQYF. In DNA, the CDR3 is TGTGCCAGCACCGACAGGGCCGGTGGGGGTTCCTACGAGCAGTACTTC.

The J gene is TRBJ2-7, the V gene TRBV18, with D perhaps matching TRBD1 (6 bases). Trimming took 6 bases from V and 1 from J, leaving 13 bases between them. The CDR3 consists of 14 residues. Germline V gene data show CDR1 as KGHSH and CDR2 as LQKENI. The CDR3 sequence: CASSWTDPSYEQYF. CDR3 DNA sequence: TGTGCCAGCTCCTGGACAGACCCTTCCTACGAGCAGTACTTC.